The present TCR beta chain was sequenced within a study of shared clonotypes between healthy human individuals. Original analysis: Filtering of immunoSEQ junctional sequences could not match full-length read filtering. Sequencing used immunoSEQ multiplex PCR; TCRdb keeps in-frame clones, though not all of them. V and J calls and clone size come straight from that table; D and trimming were deduced from the DNA. Altogether about 510,000 clones are present, 90% to 96% being singletons, with the ten largest covering approximately 0.06%. Overall study findings and caveats: Memory subsets generally showed smaller estimated richness than naive subsets did.

V shed 6 bases, J shed 1 base, and the junction held 11 bases outside the gene matches. This CDR3 comprises 15 residues. CDR1 SQVTM and CDR2 ANQGSEA come from the germline V gene. Concerning this clone itself: Its antigen is not identified.

The receptor comes from a woman in her twenties or thirties in good health. Material: naive CD4+ T cells sorted from blood. Subset of the sample: CD45RA+ positively selected. The genes are TRBV29-1 and TRBJ2-5; TRBD2 matches 7 bases. The CDR3 protein is CSVSPSGTFQETQYF. CDR3 nucleotide sequence: TGCAGCGTGAGCCCCAGCGGGACTTTCCAAGAGACCCAGTACTTC. Variable domain in full (rest from reference TRBV29-1 and TRBJ2-5): SAVISQKPSRDICQRGTSLTIQCQVDSQVTMMFWYRQQPGQSLTLIATANQGSEATYESGFVIDKFPISRPNLTFSTLTVSNMSPEDSSIYLCSVSPSGTFQETQYFGPGTRLLVL.